The source of this T cell receptor beta chain is a study of blood T cell repertoires in COVID-19. Study context: COVID-19 samples collected from the United States, Italy and Spain covered acute and convalescent phases. PBMCs, B-cell-depleted T cells, or T cells were the source of the cDNA or gDNA that made up the material.

Original analysis: Reference gene primer amplification gave nucleated cell count estimates. Here immunoSEQ multiplex PCR was the method, and the copy in TCRdb shows in-frame clones only, minus some. V and J calls and clone size are as listed in that table; D and trimming were resolved from the DNA. The table shows 250,000 to 350,000 clones, with 85% to 90% occurring only once. With 6 bases removed from V and 5 bases from J, the gap between germline ends came to 14 bases. Germline V gene data show CDR1 as MNHEY and CDR2 as SMNVEV (reference sequence). The CDR3 is made up of 13 amino acids. This chain links TRBV27 with TRBJ2-7; TRBD1 is a possible D gene (6 bases). The TCR originated in a man aged 25-40 years with acute or convalescent COVID-19. Material for sequencing was peripheral blood. The CDR3: CASRERDTDEQYF. In DNA form, the CDR3 reads TGTGCCAGCAGGGAGAGGGACACCGACGAGCAGTACTTC.